The 27 T cell receptor beta chains presented below share a single source sample, sequenced in a study of blood T cell repertoires in COVID-19. Clones were read by immunoSEQ multiplex PCR, and TCRdb kept only the in-frame ones, dropping some. Of some 73,000 clones in the sample, over 75% were seen once. Material: peripheral blood. The receptors here all came from a human donor in a cohort sampled during active COVID-19.

The V call is TRBV4-1, the J call TRBJ1-5, with D perhaps TRBD1 (6 bases). The ends were cut back, 0 bases at V and 11 bases at J, with 20 bases in the middle. The CDR3 covers 16 residues. The V gene's germline CDR1 is MGHRA and CDR2 YSYEKL. In DNA, the CDR3 is TGCGCCAGCAGCCAAGAAGGCACAGATCGGGGGGCGGCCCAGCATTTT. Protein: CASSQEGTDRGAAQHF.

A word on this clone: Other DNA sequences in the same sample also yield this CDR3. The rearrangement uses TRBV6-5 and TRBJ2-7; 10 bases agree with TRBD2. V gave up 6 bases and J gave up 0 bases; unmatched junction bases: 5. Germline CDR1 is MNHEY and CDR2 is SVGAGI. CDR3 length: 15 residues. This CDR3 reads CASSPTSGVSYEQYF. In DNA form, the CDR3 reads TGTGCCAGCAGCCCAACTAGCGGGGTCTCCTACGAGCAGTACTTC.

The chain uses TRBV6-2 or TRBV6-3 and TRBJ2-3, with no clear D. Germline assignment: CDR1 MNHEY and CDR2 SVGEGT. The CDR3 covers 11 residues. V was pared by 5 bases and J by 8 bases, with 8 bases between. CDR3 DNA: TGTGCCAGCAGTCTAGGAGTTACGCAGTATTTT. It specifies CASSLGVTQYF.

The V gene is TRBV4-3, the J gene TRBJ2-3; D may be TRBD2 (6 bases). CDR3 length: 16 residues. Trimming removed 1 base from V and 0 bases from J, with 11 bases in between. Germline CDR1 reads LGHNA; CDR2 reads YSLEER. CDR3 coding DNA: TGCGCCAGCAGCCAAGGGCAAGCGGGTAGCACAGATACGCAGTATTTT. It translates to CASSQGQAGSTDTQYF.

V usage is TRBV14 and J usage is TRBJ2-5; no clear D gene. The V gene lost 3 bases and the J gene lost 6 bases, with 17 bases spanning the gap. Germline V lookup: CDR1 SGHDN, CDR2 FVKESK. The CDR3 runs to 15 residues. The CDR3 region has the DNA TGTGCCAGCAGCCAGTATACCCAGCCGGAGAAGACCCAGTACTTC. Its protein is CASSQYTQPEKTQYF.

The chain recombines TRBV21-1 with TRBJ2-7; no check of the table's D call, TRBD1, against the DNA was made. TRBV21-1 is flagged as a pseudogene. The CDR3 contains 16 residues. CDR3 nucleotides: TGTGCCAGCAGCAAAGCCGACCTACAGGGATTCTACGAGCAGTACTTC. Encoded protein: CASSKADLQGFYEQYF.

This chain connects TRBV15 to TRBJ1-1; TRBD1 matches 10 bases. The trim removed 0 bases at V and 11 bases at J, leaving 6 bases unmatched. The germline gives CDR1 LNHNV, CDR2 YYDKDF (reference sequence). The CDR3 contains 14 residues. The CDR3 region is CATSRDTGTGDAFF. The CDR3 DNA sequence: TGTGCCACCAGCAGAGACACCGGGACAGGGGACGCTTTCTTT.

V gene TRBV6-6 combines with J gene TRBJ2-7; D gene uncertain. Germline V gene sequence: CDR1 MNHNY, CDR2 SVGAGI (reference sequence). V lost 5 bases, J lost 3 bases, and 23 bases lay in between. The CDR3 extends over 17 amino acids. The CDR3 coding sequence is TGTGCCAGCAGTCCCCTTCGCCCTTATGAGGCCCACTACGAGCAGTACTTC. This gives the protein CASSPLRPYEAHYEQYF.

The chain carries TRBV5-6 and TRBJ2-7; possible D gene TRBD1, 5 bases. The germline V gene encodes CDR1 SGHDT and CDR2 YYEEEE. CDR3 length: 15 residues. The germline V and J ends were trimmed by 4 bases and 1 base, with 15 bases remaining between them. The CDR3 DNA is TGTGCCAGCAGCCCCCAGCCAGGGCCTTCCTACGAGCAGTACTTC. Its protein product is CASSPQPGPSYEQYF.

This chain joins TRBV18 and TRBJ2-7; the match to TRBD1 covers 9 bases. Germline loops: CDR1 KGHSH, CDR2 LQKENI. The CDR3 consists of 13 residues. Trimming took 6 bases from V and 3 from J; bases not matched to a gene: 3. Written as DNA, the CDR3 is TGTGCCAGCTCTCAGGACAGGGGCTACGAGCAGTACTTC. This codes for CASSQDRGYEQYF.

This rearrangement joins TRBV12-5 to TRBJ2-6; a weak D match, TRBD1 (6 bases). Trimming stripped 3 bases from V and 7 bases from J, with 19 bases between. Germline CDR1 and CDR2: LGHNT and FRNRAP. The CDR3 runs 17 residues. CDR3 sequence: CASGFVLGARGANVLTF. CDR3 sequence (DNA): TGTGCTAGTGGTTTCGTTCTCGGGGCCAGGGGAGCCAACGTCCTGACTTTC.

The rearrangement uses TRBV6-2 or TRBV6-3 and TRBJ2-7, with TRBD2 as a possible D gene (7 bases). The germline V and J ends were trimmed by 2 bases and 3 bases, with 11 bases remaining between them. Germline values: CDR1 MNHEY, CDR2 SVGEGT. CDR3 size: 14 residues. CDR3 amino acids: CASSYRGAVYEQYF. In DNA form, the CDR3 reads TGTGCCAGCAGTTACCGGGGGGCCGTCTACGAGCAGTACTTC.

This chain connects TRBV14 to TRBJ2-3; TRBD2 matches 12 bases. V lost 3 bases, J lost 10 bases, and 5 bases stayed unmatched. Germline lookup yields CDR1 SGHDN and CDR2 FVKESK. The CDR3 contains 14 residues. In DNA form, the CDR3 reads TGTGCCAGCAGCCAGCACTCTAGCGGGGGGGCGCAGTATTTT. Its protein product is CASSQHSSGGAQYF. The full variable domain, its missing parts supplied by reference TRBV14 and TRBJ2-3, is EAGVTQFPSHSVIEKGQTVTLRCDPISGHDNLYWYRRVMGKEIKFLLHFVKESKQDESGMPNNRFLAERTGGTYSTLKVQPAELEDSGVYFCASSQHSSGGAQYFGPGTRLTVL.

The V gene is TRBV5-6, the J gene TRBJ1-2, with a weak D call TRBD1 (6 bases). V shed 7 bases and J shed 10 bases, with 23 bases lying between them. CDR1 and CDR2 from the germline V gene are SGHDT and YYEEEE. This CDR3 comprises 14 residues. The CDR3 spells CASHRTDKWIYYTF. CDR3 DNA sequence: TGTGCCAGCCACCGGACAGATAAGTGGATCTACTACACCTTC.

The chain links TRBV5-4 to TRBJ1-2, with D unclear. In germline, CDR1 is SGHNT, CDR2 YYREEE (reference sequence). Trimming left V 7 bases short and J 7 bases short, with 14 bases between. This CDR3 comprises 12 residues. The CDR3 DNA is TGTGCCAGCGACAAGGAGGGTCCTGGCTACACCTTC. Amino acid sequence: CASDKEGPGYTF.

CDR3 amino acids: CASSLQGFSYNEQFF. The CDR3 coding sequence is TGTGCCAGCAGTTTACAGGGATTCTCCTACAATGAGCAGTTCTTC. The gene calls are TRBV27 and TRBJ2-1, with D possibly TRBD1 on 5 matching bases. The ends were cut back, 2 bases at V and 0 bases at J, with 8 bases in the middle. Looked up from germline, CDR1 is MNHEY and CDR2 is SMNVEV (reference sequence). The CDR3 covers 15 residues.

The V call is TRBV7-9, the J call TRBJ2-7; weak D call: TRBD2 (6 bases). The V end was cut by 6 bases, the J end by 4 bases, with 19 bases between. CDR3 size: 15 residues. Germline CDR1 is SEHNR and CDR2 is FQNEAQ (reference sequence). In DNA, the CDR3 is TGTGCCAGCAGGTTCGAAGTGGGGGGAAAGTACGAGCAGTACTTC. As protein: CASRFEVGGKYEQYF.

J is TRBJ1-1 and V is TRBV10-3; 9 nucleotides match TRBD1. From germline, CDR1 is ENHRY and CDR2 SYGVKD. The V segment lost 0 bases and the J segment 4 bases; nucleotides outside the gene matches: 3. The CDR3 loop spans 15 amino acids. The chain's CDR3 is CAISESTGGFTEAFF. As DNA, the CDR3 is TGTGCCATCAGTGAGTCGACAGGGGGATTCACTGAAGCTTTCTTT.

The V gene is TRBV5-1, the J gene TRBJ2-5, with 8 bases aligning to TRBD2. CDR3 length: 14 residues. Germline CDR1 is SGHRS and CDR2 is YFSETQ. V lost 1 base and J lost 1; bases outside the gene matches: 0. As DNA, the CDR3 is TGCGCCAGCAGCTTGCGGGGGGGCCAAGAGACCCAGTACTTC. This encodes CASSLRGGQETQYF.

The rearrangement joins TRBV6-5 to TRBJ1-4; a possible D gene is TRBD1 (6 bases). V gave up 6 bases and J gave up 0 bases, with 11 bases separating them. There are 15 residues in the CDR3. CDR1 and CDR2 from the germline V gene are MNHEY and SVGAGI. CDR3 loop: CASRWGGPTNEKLFF. The DNA for the CDR3 is TGTGCCAGCAGGTGGGGGGGGCCAACTAATGAAAAACTGTTTTTT.

V usage is TRBV24-1 and J usage is TRBJ2-1, with a tentative D call TRBD2 (5 bases). The CDR3 covers 15 residues. Germline CDR1 and CDR2: KGHDR and SFDVKD. V shed 5 bases and J shed 3 bases, with 13 bases lying between them. The chain's CDR3 is CATSARGVGYNEQFF. The CDR3 DNA sequence: TGTGCCACCAGTGCTCGGGGAGTTGGCTACAATGAGCAGTTCTTC.

This clone has only one observation. The chain joins TRBV6-2 or TRBV6-3 to TRBJ2-3; 8 bases are shared with TRBD2. V lost 0 bases and J lost 2; bases outside the gene matches: 4. The germline V gene encodes CDR1 MNHEY and CDR2 SVGEGT. The CDR3 spans 16 residues. This CDR3 is CASSYSGGGLTDTQYF. In DNA, the CDR3 is TGTGCCAGCAGTTACTCCGGCGGGGGGCTCACAGATACGCAGTATTTT.

This clone was observed a few times. The V gene is TRBV11-2, the J gene TRBJ2-5; D is possibly TRBD1 (6 bases). Trimming removed 5 bases at V and 1 base at J, with 14 bases between. Per the germline V gene, CDR1 is SGHAT and CDR2 is FQNNGV. The CDR3 has 15 residues. The CDR3 nucleotides are TGTGCCAGCAGCCCGTGGTGGGACACCCAAGAGACCCAGTACTTC. Protein: CASSPWWDTQETQYF.

This rearrangement joins TRBV6-6 to TRBJ1-1, with 8 nucleotides matching TRBD1. Germline V CDR1 and CDR2: MNHNY, SVGAGI (reference sequence). The CDR3 is made up of 15 amino acids. The trim removed 6 bases at V and 0 bases at J, leaving 6 bases unmatched. The CDR3 protein is CASSRQGNMNTEAFF. In nucleotides, the CDR3 is TGTGCCAGCAGCAGACAGGGGAACATGAACACTGAAGCTTTCTTT.

V usage is TRBV5-6 and J usage is TRBJ1-6; no clear D. The CDR3 runs 15 residues. Trimming removed 7 bases at V and 7 bases at J, with 18 bases between. From germline, CDR1 is SGHDT and CDR2 YYEEEE. CDR3 residues: CASRRQDRENSPLHF. DNA of the CDR3: TGTGCCAGCCGGCGGCAGGATAGGGAGAATTCACCCCTCCACTTT.

This sequence joins TRBV2 and TRBJ2-5; TRBD1 agrees at 10 bases. The CDR3 has 14 residues. After removal of 5 bases from V and 5 bases from J, the junction contained 5 bases not matched to a gene. From germline, CDR1 is SNHLY and CDR2 FYNNEI. The CDR3 DNA follows: TGTGCCAGCAGTTCGGGACAGGGGTGGGAGACCCAGTACTTC. This encodes CASSSGQGWETQYF.

J is TRBJ2-2 and V is TRBV30, with 11 nucleotides matching TRBD2. Germline CDR1 and CDR2: GTSNPN and SVGIG (reference sequence). The CDR3 extends over 16 amino acids. The ends lost 1 base at V and 0 bases at J; junction bases unmatched: 1. The CDR3 loop reads CAWSGLAGTNTGELFF. The CDR3 bases are TGTGCCTGGAGTGGACTAGCGGGGACGAACACCGGGGAGCTGTTTTTT. Complete variable domain (other parts from reference TRBV30 and TRBJ2-2): SQTIHQWPATLVQPVGSPLSLECTVEGTSNPNLYWYRQAAGRGLQLLFYSVGIGQISSEVPQNLSASRPQDRQFILSSKKLLLSDSGFYLCAWSGLAGTNTGELFFGEGSRLTVL.